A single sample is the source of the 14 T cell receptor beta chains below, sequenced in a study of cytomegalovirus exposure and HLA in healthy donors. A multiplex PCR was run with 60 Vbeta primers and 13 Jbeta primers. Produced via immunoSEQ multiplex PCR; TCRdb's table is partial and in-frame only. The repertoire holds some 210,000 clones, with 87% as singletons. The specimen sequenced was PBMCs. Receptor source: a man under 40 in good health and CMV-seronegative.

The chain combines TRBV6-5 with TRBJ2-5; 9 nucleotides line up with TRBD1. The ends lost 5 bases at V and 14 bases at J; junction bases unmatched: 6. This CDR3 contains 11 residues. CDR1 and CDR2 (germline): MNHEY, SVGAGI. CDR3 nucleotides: TGTGCCAGCAGTCGGGACAGGGTTGAATACTTC. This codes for CASSRDRVEYF.

CDR3 in DNA: TGTGCCAGCAGTGCGCTTGGGACAGGGGCAAATCAGCCCCAGCATTTT. This sequence encodes CASSALGTGANQPQHF. This rearrangement joins TRBV25-1 to TRBJ1-5, with 10 positions matching TRBD1. The trim removed 4 bases at V and 4 bases at J, leaving 7 bases unmatched. This CDR3 region has 16 residues. Germline V lookup: CDR1 MGHDK, CDR2 SYGVNS. Full variable domain (rest looked up from reference TRBV25-1 and TRBJ1-5): EADIYQTPRYLVIGTGKKITLECSQTMGHDKMYWYQQDPGMELHLIHYSYGVNSTEKGDLSSESTVSRIRTEHFPLTLESARPSHTSQYLCASSALGTGANQPQHFGDGTRLSIL.

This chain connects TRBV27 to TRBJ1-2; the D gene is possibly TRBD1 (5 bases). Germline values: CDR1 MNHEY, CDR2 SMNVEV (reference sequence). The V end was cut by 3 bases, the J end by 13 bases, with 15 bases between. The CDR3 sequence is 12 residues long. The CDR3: CASSFGGRDSTF. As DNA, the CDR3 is TGTGCCAGCAGTTTCGGGGGGAGGGACTCCACCTTC.

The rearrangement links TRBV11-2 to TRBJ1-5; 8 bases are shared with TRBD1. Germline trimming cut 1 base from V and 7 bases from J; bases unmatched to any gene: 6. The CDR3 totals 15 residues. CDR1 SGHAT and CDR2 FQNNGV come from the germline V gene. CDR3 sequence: CASSLGNRGNQPQHF. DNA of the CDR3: TGTGCCAGCAGCTTAGGGAACAGGGGGAACCAGCCCCAGCATTTT.

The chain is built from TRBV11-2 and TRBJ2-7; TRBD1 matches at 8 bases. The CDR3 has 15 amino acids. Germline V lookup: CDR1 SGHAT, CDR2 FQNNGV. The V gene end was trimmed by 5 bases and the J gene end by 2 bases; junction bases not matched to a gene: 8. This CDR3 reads CASSPRSGGPYEQYF. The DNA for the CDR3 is TGTGCCAGCAGCCCACGGTCAGGGGGCCCCTACGAGCAGTACTTC.

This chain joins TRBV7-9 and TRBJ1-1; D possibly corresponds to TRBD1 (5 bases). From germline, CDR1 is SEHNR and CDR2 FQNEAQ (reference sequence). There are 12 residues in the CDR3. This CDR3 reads CSARDLNTEAFF. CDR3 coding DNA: TGTTCCGCCAGGGATTTGAACACTGAAGCTTTCTTT.

The CDR3 loop is CASSVGGRNIQYF. The CDR3 bases are TGTGCCAGCAGCGTCGGCGGGAGAAACATTCAGTACTTC. The chain couples TRBV9 to TRBJ2-4, with 7 bases matching TRBD2. The CDR3 loop spans 13 amino acids. Germline loops: CDR1 SGDLS, CDR2 YYNGEE. Losses at the gene ends were 2 bases for V and 6 bases for J; bases not matched to a gene: 2.

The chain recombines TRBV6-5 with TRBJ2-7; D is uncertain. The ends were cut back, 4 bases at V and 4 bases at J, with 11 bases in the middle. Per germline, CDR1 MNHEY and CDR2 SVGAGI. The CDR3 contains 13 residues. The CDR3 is CASSFLPGYEQYF. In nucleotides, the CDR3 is TGTGCCAGCAGTTTCTTACCAGGATACGAGCAGTACTTC.

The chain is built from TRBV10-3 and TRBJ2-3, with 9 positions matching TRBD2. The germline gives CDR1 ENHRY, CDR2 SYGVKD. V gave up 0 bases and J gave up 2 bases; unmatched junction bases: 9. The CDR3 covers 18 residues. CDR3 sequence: CAISESGSLAGHTDTQYF. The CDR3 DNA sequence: TGTGCCATCAGTGAGTCAGGGTCACTAGCGGGCCACACAGATACGCAGTATTTT.

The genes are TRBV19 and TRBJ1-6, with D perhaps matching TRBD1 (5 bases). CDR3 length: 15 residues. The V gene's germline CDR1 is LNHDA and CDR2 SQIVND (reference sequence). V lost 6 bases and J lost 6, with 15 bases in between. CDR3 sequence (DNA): TGTGCCAGTAGAAACGGAGACAGTCCTAATTCACCCCTCCACTTT. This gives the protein CASRNGDSPNSPLHF.

The CDR3 sequence: CAIRGTSGRRTGTGELFF. The CDR3 DNA reads as TGTGCCATCAGGGGGACTAGCGGGAGGAGGACGGGCACCGGGGAGCTGTTTTTT. This chain links TRBV10-3 with TRBJ2-2; 15 bases align to TRBD2. Germline CDR1 and CDR2: ENHRY and SYGVKD. This CDR3 has 18 amino acids. The V segment lost 6 bases and the J segment 4 bases; nucleotides outside the gene matches: 9.

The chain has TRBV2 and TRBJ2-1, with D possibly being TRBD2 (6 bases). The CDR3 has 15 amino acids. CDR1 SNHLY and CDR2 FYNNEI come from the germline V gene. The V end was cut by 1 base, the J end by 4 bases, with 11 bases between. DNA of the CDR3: TGTGCCAGCAGTGAAGAGGGACTTAGATACAATGAGCAGTTCTTC. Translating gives CASSEEGLRYNEQFF.

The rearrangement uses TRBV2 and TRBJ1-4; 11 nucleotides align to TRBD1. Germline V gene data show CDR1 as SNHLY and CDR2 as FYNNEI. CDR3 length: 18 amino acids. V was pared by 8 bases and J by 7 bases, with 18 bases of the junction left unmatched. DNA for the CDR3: TGTGCCAGCGGCGGGGCGGGACAGGGGGTCGTCTCGGCTGAAAAACTGTTTTTT. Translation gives CASGGAGQGVVSAEKLFF.

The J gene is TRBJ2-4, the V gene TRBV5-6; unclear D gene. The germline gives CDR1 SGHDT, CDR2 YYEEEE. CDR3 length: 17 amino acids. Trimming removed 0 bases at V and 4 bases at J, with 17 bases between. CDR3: CASSLVWAKSAKNIQYF. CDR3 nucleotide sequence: TGTGCCAGCAGCTTGGTATGGGCAAAGTCAGCTAAAAACATTCAGTACTTC.